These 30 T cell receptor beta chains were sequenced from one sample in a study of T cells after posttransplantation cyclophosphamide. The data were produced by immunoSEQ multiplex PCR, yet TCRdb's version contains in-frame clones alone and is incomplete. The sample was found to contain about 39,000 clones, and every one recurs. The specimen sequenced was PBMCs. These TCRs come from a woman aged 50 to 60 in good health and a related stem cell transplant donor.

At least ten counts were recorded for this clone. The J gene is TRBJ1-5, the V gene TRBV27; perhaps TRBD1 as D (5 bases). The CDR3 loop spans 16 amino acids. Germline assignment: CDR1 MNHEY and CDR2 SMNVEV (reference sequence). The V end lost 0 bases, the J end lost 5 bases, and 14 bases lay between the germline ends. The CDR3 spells CASSLSMQGPHQPQHF. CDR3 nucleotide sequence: TGTGCCAGCAGTTTATCGATGCAGGGCCCTCATCAGCCCCAGCATTTT.

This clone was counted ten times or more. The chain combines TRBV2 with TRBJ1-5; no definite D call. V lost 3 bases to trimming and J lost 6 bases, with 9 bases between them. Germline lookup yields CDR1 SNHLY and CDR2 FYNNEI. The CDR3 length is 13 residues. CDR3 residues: CASSEGPIQPQHF. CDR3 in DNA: TGTGCCAGCAGTGAGGGCCCCATTCAGCCCCAGCATTTT.

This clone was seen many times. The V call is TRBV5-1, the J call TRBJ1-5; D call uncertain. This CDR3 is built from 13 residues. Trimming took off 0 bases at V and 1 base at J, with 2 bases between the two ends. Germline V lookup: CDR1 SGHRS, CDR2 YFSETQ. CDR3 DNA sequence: TGCGCCAGCAGCTTGGTAAGCAATCAGCCCCAGCATTTT. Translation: CASSLVSNQPQHF.

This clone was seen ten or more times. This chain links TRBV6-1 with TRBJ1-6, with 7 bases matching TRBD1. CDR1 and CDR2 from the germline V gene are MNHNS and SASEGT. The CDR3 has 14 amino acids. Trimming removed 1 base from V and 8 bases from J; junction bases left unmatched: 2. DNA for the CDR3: TGTGCCAGCAGTGAAGGGACAGGTCATTCACCCCTCCACTTT. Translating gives CASSEGTGHSPLHF.

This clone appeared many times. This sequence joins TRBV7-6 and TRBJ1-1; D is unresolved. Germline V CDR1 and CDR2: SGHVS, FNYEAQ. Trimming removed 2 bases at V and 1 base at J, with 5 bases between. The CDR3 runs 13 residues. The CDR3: CASSLLANTEAFF. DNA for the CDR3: TGTGCCAGCAGCTTATTGGCGAACACTGAAGCTTTCTTT. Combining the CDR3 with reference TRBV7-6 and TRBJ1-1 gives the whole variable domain GAGVSQSPRYKVTKRGQDVALRCDPISGHVSLYWYRQALGQGPEFLTYFNYEAQQDKSGLPNDRFSAERPEGSISTLTIQRTEQRDSAMYRCASSLLANTEAFFGQGTRLTVV.

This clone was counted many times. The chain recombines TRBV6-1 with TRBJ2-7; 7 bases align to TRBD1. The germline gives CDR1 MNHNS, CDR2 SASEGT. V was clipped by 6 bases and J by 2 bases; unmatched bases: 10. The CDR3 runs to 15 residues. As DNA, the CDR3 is TGTGCCAGCAGGGGTCAGAGGGGGCGCCCCTACGAGCAGTACTTC. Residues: CASRGQRGRPYEQYF.

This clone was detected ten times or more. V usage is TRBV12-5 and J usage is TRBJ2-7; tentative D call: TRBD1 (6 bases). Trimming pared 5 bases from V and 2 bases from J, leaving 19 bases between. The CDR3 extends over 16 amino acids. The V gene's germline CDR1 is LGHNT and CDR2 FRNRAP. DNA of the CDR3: TGTGCTAGTGGTGAGCCCAGGGGCGCTATAACCTACGAGCAGTACTTC. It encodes CASGEPRGAITYEQYF. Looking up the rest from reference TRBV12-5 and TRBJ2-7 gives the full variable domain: DARVTQTPRHKVTEMGQEVTMRCQPILGHNTVFWYRQTMMQGLELLAYFRNRAPLDDSGMPKDRFSAEMPDATLATLKIQPSEPRDSAVYFCASGEPRGAITYEQYFGPGTRLTVT.

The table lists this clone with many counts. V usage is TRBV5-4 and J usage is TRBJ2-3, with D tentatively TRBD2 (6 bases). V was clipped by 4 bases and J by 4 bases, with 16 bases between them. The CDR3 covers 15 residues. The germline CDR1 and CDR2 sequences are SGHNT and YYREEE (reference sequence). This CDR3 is CASSIERTIPDTQYF. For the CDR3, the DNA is TGTGCCAGCAGCATAGAGCGGACTATCCCAGATACGCAGTATTTT.

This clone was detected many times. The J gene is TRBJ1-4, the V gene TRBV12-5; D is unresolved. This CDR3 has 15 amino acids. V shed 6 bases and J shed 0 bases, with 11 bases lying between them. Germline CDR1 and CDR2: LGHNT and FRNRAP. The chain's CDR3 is CASGLTATTNEKLFF. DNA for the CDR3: TGTGCTAGTGGACTTACAGCTACAACTAATGAAAAACTGTTTTTT.

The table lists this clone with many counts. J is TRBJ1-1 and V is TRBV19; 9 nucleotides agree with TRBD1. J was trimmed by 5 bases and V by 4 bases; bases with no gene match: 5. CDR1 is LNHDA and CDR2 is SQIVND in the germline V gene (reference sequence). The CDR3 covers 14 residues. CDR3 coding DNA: TGTGCCAGTAGTAGGGGACAGGGACAAACTGAAGCTTTCTTT. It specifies CASSRGQGQTEAFF.

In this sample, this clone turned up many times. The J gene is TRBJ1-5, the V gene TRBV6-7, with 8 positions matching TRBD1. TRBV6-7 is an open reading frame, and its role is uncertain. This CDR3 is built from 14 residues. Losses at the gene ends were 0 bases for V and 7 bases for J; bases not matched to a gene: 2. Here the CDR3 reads CASSYSTGGQPQHF. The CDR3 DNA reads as TGTGCCAGCAGTTACTCTACAGGGGGGCAGCCCCAGCATTTT.

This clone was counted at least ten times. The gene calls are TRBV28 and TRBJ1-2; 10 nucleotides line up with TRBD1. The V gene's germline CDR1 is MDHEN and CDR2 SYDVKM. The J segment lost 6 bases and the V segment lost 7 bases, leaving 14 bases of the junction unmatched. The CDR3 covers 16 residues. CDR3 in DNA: TGTGCCAGCACCCCCCCACTAGGGACAGGGGAAAATGGCTACACCTTC. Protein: CASTPPLGTGENGYTF.

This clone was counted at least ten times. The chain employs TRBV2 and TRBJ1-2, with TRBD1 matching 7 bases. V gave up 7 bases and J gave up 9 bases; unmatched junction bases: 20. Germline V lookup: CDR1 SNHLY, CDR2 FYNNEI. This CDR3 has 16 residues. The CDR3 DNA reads TGTGCCAGCACCTTTGGGGGGACAGCTTTTTCGTATAGCTACACCTTC. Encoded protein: CASTFGGTAFSYSYTF.

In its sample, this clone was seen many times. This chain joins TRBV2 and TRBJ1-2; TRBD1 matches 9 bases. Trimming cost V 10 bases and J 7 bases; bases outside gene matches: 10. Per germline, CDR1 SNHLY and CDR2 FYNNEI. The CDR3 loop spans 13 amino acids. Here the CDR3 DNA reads TGTGCCACACAGGGGGGACAGGGCCGTGGCTACACCTTC. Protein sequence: CATQGGQGRGYTF. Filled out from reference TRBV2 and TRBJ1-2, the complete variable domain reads EPEVTQTPSHQVTQMGQEVILRCVPISNHLYFYWYRQILGQKVEFLVSFYNNEISEKSEIFDDQFSVERPDGSNFTLKIRSTKLEDSAMYFCATQGGQGRGYTFGSGTRLTVV.

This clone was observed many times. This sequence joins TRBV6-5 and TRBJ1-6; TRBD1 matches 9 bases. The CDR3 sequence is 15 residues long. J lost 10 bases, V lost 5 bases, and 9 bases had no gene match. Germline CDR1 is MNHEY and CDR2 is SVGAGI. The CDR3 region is CASSARGTGNSPLHF. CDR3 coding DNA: TGTGCCAGCAGTGCGCGGGGGACAGGGAACTCACCCCTCCACTTT.

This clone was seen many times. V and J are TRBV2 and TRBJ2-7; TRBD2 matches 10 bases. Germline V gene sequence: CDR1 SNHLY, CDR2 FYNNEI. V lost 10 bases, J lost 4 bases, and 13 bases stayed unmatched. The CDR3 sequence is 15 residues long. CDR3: CATRGGETSGYEQYF. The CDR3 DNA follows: TGTGCCACCAGGGGGGGCGAGACTAGCGGGTACGAGCAGTACTTC. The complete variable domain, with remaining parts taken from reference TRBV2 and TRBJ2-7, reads EPEVTQTPSHQVTQMGQEVILRCVPISNHLYFYWYRQILGQKVEFLVSFYNNEISEKSEIFDDQFSVERPDGSNFTLKIRSTKLEDSAMYFCATRGGETSGYEQYFGPGTRLTVT.

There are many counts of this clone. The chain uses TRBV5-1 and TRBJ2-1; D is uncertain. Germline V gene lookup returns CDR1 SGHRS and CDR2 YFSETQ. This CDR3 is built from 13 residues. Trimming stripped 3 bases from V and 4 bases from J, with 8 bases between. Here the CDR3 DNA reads TGCGCCAGCAGCTCCTCCCAGTACAATGAGCAGTTCTTC. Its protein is CASSSSQYNEQFF.

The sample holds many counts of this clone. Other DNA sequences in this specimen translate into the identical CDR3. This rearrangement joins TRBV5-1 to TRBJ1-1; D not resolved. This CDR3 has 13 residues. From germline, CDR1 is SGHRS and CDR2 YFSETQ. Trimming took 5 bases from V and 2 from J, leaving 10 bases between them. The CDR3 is CASSSQTNTEAFF. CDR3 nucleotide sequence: TGCGCCAGCAGTTCACAGACAAACACTGAAGCTTTCTTT.

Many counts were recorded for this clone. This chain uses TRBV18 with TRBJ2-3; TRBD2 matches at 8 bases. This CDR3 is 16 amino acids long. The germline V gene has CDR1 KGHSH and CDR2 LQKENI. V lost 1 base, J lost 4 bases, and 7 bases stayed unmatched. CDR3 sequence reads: CASSPLAGLGADTQYF. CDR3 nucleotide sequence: TGTGCCAGCTCACCACTAGCGGGGTTGGGCGCAGATACGCAGTATTTT. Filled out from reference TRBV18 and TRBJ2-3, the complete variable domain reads NAGVMQNPRHLVRRRGQEARLRCSPMKGHSHVYWYRQLPEEGLKFMVYLQKENIIDESGMPKERFSAEFPKEGPSILRIQQVVRGDSAAYFCASSPLAGLGADTQYFGPGTRLTVL.

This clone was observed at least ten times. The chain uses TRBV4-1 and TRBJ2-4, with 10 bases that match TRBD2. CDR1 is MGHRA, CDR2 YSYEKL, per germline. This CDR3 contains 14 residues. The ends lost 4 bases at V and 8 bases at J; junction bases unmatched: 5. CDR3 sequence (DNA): TGCGCCAGCAGCCGGACTCTAGCGGGGGACATTCAGTACTTC. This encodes CASSRTLAGDIQYF.

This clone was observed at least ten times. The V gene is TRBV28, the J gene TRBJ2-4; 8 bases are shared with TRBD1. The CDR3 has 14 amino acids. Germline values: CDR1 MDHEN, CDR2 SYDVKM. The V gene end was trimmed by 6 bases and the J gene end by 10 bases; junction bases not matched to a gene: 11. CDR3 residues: CASSPQGQGGIQYF. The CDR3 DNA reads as TGTGCCAGCAGCCCACAAGGACAGGGAGGAATTCAGTACTTC.

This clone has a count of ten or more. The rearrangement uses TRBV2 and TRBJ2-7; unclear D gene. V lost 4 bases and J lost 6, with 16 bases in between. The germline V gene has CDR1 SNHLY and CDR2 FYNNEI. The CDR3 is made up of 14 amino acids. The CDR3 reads CASSAQITTSEQYF. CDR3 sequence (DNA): TGTGCCAGCAGTGCACAGATAACAACCTCCGAGCAGTACTTC. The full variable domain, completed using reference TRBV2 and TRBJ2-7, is EPEVTQTPSHQVTQMGQEVILRCVPISNHLYFYWYRQILGQKVEFLVSFYNNEISEKSEIFDDQFSVERPDGSNFTLKIRSTKLEDSAMYFCASSAQITTSEQYFGPGTRLTVT.

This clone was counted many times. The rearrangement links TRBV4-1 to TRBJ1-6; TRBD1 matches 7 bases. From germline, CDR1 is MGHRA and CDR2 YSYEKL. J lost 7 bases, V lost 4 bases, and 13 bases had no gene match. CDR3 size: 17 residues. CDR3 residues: CASSPRTGRAGNSPLHF. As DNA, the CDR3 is TGCGCCAGCAGCCCTAGGACAGGCCGGGCTGGGAATTCACCCCTCCACTTT.

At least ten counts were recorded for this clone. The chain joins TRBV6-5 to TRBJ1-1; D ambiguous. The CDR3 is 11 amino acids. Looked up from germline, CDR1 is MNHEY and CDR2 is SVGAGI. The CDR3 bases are TGTGAACTCCTTAAACGCACTGAAGCTTTCTTT. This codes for CELLKRTEAFF.

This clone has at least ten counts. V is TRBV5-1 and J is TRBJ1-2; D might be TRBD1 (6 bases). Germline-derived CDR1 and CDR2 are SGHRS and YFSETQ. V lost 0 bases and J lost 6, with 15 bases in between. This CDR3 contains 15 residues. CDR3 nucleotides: TGCGCCAGCAGCTTGGTTTGGGGGCGCGAAAATGGCTACACCTTC. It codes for CASSLVWGRENGYTF.

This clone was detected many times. CDR3 in amino acids: CASSLRTGGKNGELFF. CDR3 nucleotide sequence: TGTGCCAGCAGCTTAAGGACAGGCGGGAAGAACGGGGAGCTGTTTTTT. This chain links TRBV7-9 with TRBJ2-2, with D possibly being TRBD1 (7 bases). Germline V gene data show CDR1 as SEHNR and CDR2 as FQNEAQ (reference sequence). V dropped 2 bases and J dropped 7 bases, with 17 bases sitting between them. CDR3 length equals 16 residues.

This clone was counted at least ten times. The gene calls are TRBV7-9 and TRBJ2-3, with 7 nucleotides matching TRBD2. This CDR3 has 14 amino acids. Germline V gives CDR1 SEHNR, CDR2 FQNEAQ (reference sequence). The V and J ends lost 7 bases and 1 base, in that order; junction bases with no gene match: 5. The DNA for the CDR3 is TGTGCCAGCACCCGACGGGGGGGCACAGATACGCAGTATTTT. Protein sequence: CASTRRGGTDTQYF.

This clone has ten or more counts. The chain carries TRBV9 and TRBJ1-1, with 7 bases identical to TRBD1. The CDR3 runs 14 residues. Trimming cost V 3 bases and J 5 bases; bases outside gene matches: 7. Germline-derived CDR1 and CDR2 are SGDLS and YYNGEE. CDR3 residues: CASSGQGVRTEAFF. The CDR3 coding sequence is TGTGCCAGCAGCGGGCAGGGGGTAAGGACTGAAGCTTTCTTT.

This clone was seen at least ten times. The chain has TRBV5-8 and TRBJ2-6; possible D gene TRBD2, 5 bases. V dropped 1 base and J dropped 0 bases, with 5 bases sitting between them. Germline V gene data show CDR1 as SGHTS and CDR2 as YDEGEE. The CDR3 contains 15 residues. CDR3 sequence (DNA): TGTGCCAGCAGCTTGCGGGGCTCTGGGGCCAACGTCCTGACTTTC. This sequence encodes CASSLRGSGANVLTF.

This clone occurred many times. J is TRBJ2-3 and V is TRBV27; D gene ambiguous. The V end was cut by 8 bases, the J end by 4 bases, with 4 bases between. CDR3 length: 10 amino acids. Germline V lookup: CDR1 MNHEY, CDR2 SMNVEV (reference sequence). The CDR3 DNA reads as TGTGCCAGCGGCCCAGATACGCAGTATTTT. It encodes CASGPDTQYF.